This T cell receptor beta chain was captured by sequencing in a study of blood T cell repertoires in COVID-19. The wider study: The study drew acute and convalescent COVID-19 samples from the United States, Italy and Spain.

J was trimmed by 2 bases and V by 6 bases; bases with no gene match: 7. Per the germline V gene, CDR1 is KGHSH and CDR2 is LQKENI. CDR3 length equals 15 residues. Method: immunoSEQ multiplex PCR; TCRdb's copy keeps in-frame clones and lacks some. The table has about 75,000 clones, 70% to 85% seen once; the top ten hold under 25%. Material for sequencing was peripheral blood. This sequence joins TRBV18 and TRBJ2-3; 8 nucleotides line up with TRBD1. The sequence derives from a woman aged 50 to 65 with acute or convalescent COVID-19. CDR3 region: CASSSRDRSTDTQYF. The CDR3 DNA reads TGTGCCAGCTCTTCCCGGGACAGGTCCACAGATACGCAGTATTTT.